This TCR beta chain was retrieved from a study of T cell responses to AZD1222 COVID-19 vaccine. TCRdb's copy holds only in-frame clones and misses some; the assay was immunoSEQ multiplex PCR. This table holds 130,000 to 150,000 clones, around nine tenths found once. Study-level points and caveats: White British people made up most donors, females outnumbered males, and clonal diversity was possibly underestimated. Two AZD1222 administrations were followed by greater Spike-specific TCR breadth and depth.

With V trimmed by 3 bases and J by 6 bases, 10 bases remained unmatched. This CDR3 has 17 residues. Germline CDR1 MDHEN, CDR2 SYDVKM. As regards this clone: Its target is unknown.

The chain has TRBV28 and TRBJ2-7, with TRBD2 matching 14 bases. The sequence derives from an adult in good health. Sequenced here: peripheral blood, sampled on day 0 of AZD1222 vaccination. CDR3 DNA: TGTGCCAGCAGTTTCGGACTAGCGGGAGGTGCCCACGGCGAGCAGTACTTC. Translation: CASSFGLAGGAHGEQYF.